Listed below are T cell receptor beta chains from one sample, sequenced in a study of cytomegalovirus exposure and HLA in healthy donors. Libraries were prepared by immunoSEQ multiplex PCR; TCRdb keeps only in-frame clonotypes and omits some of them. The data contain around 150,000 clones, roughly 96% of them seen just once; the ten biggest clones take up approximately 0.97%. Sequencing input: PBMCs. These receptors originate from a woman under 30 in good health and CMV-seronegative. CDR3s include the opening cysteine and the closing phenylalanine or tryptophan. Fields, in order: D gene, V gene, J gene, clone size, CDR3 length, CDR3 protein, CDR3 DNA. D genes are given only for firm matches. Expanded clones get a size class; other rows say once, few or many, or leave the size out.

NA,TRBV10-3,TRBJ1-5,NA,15,CAISDSGGSNQPQHF,TGTGCCATCAGTGATTCGGGGGGGTCTAATCAGCCCCAGCATTTT
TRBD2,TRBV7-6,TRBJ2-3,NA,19,CASSPQTERGGFWADTQYF,TGTGCCAGCAGCCCCCAGACAGAGCGGGGGGGATTTTGGGCAGATACGCAGTATTTT
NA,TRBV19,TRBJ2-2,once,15,CASSIPRKNTGELFF,TGTGCCAGTAGTATCCCGCGGAAGAACACCGGGGAGCTGTTTTTT
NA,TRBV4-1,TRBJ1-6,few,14,CASSQDPAGSPLHF,TGCGCCAGCAGCCAGGACCCAGCGGGTTCACCCCTCCACTTT
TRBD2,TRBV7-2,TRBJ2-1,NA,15,CASSLGGGVYNEQFF,TGTGCCAGCAGCTTAGGCGGGGGGGTCTACAATGAGCAGTTCTTC
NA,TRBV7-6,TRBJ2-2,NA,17,CASSLVSGQGGTGELFF,TGTGCCAGCAGCTTAGTATCCGGCCAGGGTGGCACCGGGGAGCTGTTTTTT
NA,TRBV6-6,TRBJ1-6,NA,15,CASTPQSSYNSPLHF,TGTGCCAGCACCCCACAGAGCTCCTATAATTCACCCCTCCACTTT
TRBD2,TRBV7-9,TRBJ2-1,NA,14,CASSPDLGGSEQFF,TGTGCCAGCAGCCCTGACTTGGGGGGGTCTGAGCAGTTCTTC
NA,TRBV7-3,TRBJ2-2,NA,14,CASSLGGFTGELFF,TGTGCCAGCAGCTTAGGAGGTTTCACCGGGGAGCTGTTTTTT
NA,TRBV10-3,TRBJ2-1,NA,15,CAISDKGGAYNEQFF,TGTGCCATCAGTGATAAAGGCGGGGCGTACAATGAGCAGTTCTTC
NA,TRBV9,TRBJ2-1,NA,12,CASSGGGNEQFF,TGTGCCAGCAGCGGGGGCGGCAATGAGCAGTTCTTC
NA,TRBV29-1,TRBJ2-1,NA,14,CSVELGQTYNEQFF,TGCAGCGTTGAATTGGGTCAGACTTACAATGAGCAGTTCTTC
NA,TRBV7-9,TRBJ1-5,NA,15,CASSLAQGSNQPQHF,TGTGCCAGCAGCTTAGCGCAGGGCAGCAATCAGCCCCAGCATTTT
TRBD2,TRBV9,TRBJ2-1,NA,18,CASSVLGGTSSSYNEQFF,TGTGCCAGCAGCGTATTGGGGGGGACGTCGAGCTCCTACAATGAGCAGTTCTTC
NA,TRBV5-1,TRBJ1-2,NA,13,CASSSQGNYGYTF,TGCGCCAGCAGCTCACAGGGAAACTATGGCTACACCTTC
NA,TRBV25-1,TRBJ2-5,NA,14,CASSDRNAPKTQYF,TGTGCCAGCAGTGACCGCAATGCGCCAAAGACCCAGTACTTC
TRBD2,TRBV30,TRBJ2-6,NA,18,CAWSRIAGEPSGANVLTF,TGTGCCTGGAGTAGGATAGCGGGGGAACCCTCTGGGGCCAACGTCCTGACTTTC
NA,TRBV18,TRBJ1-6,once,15,CASSPRGHSNSPLHF,TGTGCCAGCTCACCACGAGGCCATTCAAATTCACCCCTCCACTTT
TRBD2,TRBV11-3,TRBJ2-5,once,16,CASSLAQRGGGETQYF,TGTGCCAGCAGCTTAGCACAGCGGGGGGGCGGAGAGACCCAGTACTTC
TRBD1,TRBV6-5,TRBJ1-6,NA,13,CASKGTGDSPLHF,TGTGCCAGCAAGGGGACAGGGGATTCACCCCTCCACTTT
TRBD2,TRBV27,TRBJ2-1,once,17,CASSPGPGLAAYNEQFF,TGTGCCAGCAGTCCTGGGCCTGGGCTAGCGGCCTACAATGAGCAGTTCTTC
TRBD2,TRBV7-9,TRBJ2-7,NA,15,CASSLSAGGAYEQYF,TGTGCCAGCAGCTTATCAGCGGGGGGGGCCTACGAGCAGTACTTC
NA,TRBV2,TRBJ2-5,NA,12,CASSESGETQYF,TGTGCCAGCAGCGAATCAGGAGAGACCCAGTACTTC
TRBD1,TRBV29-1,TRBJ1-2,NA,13,CSAHAGGNYGYTF,TGCAGCGCCCATGCAGGGGGGAACTATGGCTACACCTTC